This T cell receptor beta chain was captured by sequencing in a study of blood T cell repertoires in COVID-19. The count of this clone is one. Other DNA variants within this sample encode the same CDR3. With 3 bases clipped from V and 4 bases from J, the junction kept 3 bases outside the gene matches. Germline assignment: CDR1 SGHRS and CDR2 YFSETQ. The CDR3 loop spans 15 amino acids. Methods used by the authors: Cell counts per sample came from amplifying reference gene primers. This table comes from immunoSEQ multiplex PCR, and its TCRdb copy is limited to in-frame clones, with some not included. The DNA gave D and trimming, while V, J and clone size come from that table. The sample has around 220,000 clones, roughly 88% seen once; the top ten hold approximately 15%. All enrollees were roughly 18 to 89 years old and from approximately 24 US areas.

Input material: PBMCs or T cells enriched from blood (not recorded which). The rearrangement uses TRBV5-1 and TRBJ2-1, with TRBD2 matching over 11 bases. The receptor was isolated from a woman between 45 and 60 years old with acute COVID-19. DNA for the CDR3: TGCGCCAGCAGCTGGGGGACTAGCGGATACAATGAGCAGTTCTTC. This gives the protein CASSWGTSGYNEQFF.